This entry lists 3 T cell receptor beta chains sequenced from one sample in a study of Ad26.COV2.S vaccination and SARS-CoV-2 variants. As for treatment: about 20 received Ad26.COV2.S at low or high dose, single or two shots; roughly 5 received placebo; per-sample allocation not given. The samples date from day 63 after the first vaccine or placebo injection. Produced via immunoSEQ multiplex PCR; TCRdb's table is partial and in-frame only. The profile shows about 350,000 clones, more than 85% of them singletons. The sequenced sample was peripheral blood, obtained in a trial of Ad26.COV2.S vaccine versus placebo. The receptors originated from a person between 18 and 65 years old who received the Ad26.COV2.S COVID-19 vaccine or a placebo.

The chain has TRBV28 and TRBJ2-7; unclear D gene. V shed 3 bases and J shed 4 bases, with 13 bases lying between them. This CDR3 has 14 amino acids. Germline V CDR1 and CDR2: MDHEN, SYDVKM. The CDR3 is CASSLAGALYEQYF. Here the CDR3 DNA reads TGTGCCAGCAGTTTGGCCGGAGCCCTATACGAGCAGTACTTC.

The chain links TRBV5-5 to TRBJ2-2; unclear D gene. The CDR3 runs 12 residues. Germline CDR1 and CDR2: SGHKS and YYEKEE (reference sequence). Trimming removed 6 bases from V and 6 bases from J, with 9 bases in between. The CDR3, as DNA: TGTGCCAGCACCCTGGGGTCCGGGGAGCTGTTTTTT. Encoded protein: CASTLGSGELFF.

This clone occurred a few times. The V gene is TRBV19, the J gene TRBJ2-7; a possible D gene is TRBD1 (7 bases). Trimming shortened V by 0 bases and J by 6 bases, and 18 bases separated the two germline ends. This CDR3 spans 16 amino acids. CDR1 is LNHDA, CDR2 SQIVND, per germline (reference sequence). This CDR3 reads CASSIDADRRGGEQYF. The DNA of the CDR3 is TGTGCCAGTAGTATAGATGCGGACAGGCGGGGCGGCGAGCAGTACTTC.